One sample yielded the 14 T cell receptor beta chains listed below, sequenced in a study of shared clonotypes between healthy human individuals. Using immunoSEQ multiplex PCR, the repertoire was profiled, and TCRdb retains in-frame clones only, with some absent. The sample holds approximately 2.5 million clones, more than 80% seen once. The specimen was naive CD4+ T cells sorted from blood. Specified subset: CD45RA+ positively selected. All receptors derive from a man aged 18 to 29 in good health.

On this clone itself: At the DNA level, this CDR3 is encoded by other sequences in the same sample as well. J is TRBJ1-1 and V is TRBV2; D remains unclear. Deletions cut 7 bases from V and 0 bases from J, with 3 bases between. The germline CDR1 and CDR2 sequences are SNHLY and FYNNEI. The CDR3 runs to 11 residues. CDR3 coding DNA: TGTGCCAGCAAGATGAACACTGAAGCTTTCTTT. Translating it yields CASKMNTEAFF. Variable domain in full (rest from reference TRBV2 and TRBJ1-1): EPEVTQTPSHQVTQMGQEVILRCVPISNHLYFYWYRQILGQKVEFLVSFYNNEISEKSEIFDDQFSVERPDGSNFTLKIRSTKLEDSAMYFCASKMNTEAFFGQGTRLTVV.

The rearrangement uses TRBV30 and TRBJ2-2; weak D call: TRBD2 (5 bases). The CDR3 consists of 13 residues. Trimming cost V 4 bases and J 3 bases, with 9 bases left between them. The V gene's germline CDR1 is GTSNPN and CDR2 SVGIG (reference sequence). DNA for the CDR3: TGTGCCTGGAAGGCGGGCCACACCGGGGAGCTGTTTTTT. Its protein is CAWKAGHTGELFF.

The gene calls are TRBV2 and TRBJ1-5; 7 nucleotides match TRBD1. The CDR3 is 14 amino acids. V trimming: 11 bases; J trimming: 9 bases; junction bases outside the gene matches: 16. From germline, CDR1 is SNHLY and CDR2 FYNNEI. CDR3 region: CACSRGQPPSPQHF. The CDR3 DNA follows: TGTGCCTGCTCGAGGGGACAGCCTCCTTCGCCCCAGCATTTT.

The DNA for the CDR3 is TGTGCCAGCAGTCCTCATCAGGGGGAGGAGACCCAGTACTTC. Its protein product is CASSPHQGEETQYF. This chain joins TRBV6-1 and TRBJ2-5; TRBD1 matches at 7 bases. The length of the CDR3 is 14 residues. Germline CDR1 and CDR2: MNHNS and SASEGT. V dropped 5 bases and J dropped 5; count of bases not matched to a gene: 8.

Only a few counts were recorded for this clone. This rearrangement joins TRBV27 to TRBJ1-2; D is possibly TRBD1 (5 bases). Per the germline V gene, CDR1 is MNHEY and CDR2 is SMNVEV (reference sequence). The CDR3 length is 13 residues. V lost 3 bases and J 7 bases, leaving 12 bases between the germline ends. The CDR3 sequence: CASSLRGVVGYTF. The CDR3 region has the DNA TGTGCCAGCAGTTTGAGAGGGGTAGTTGGCTACACCTTC.

The chain combines TRBV28 with TRBJ1-2; the D is unclear. Germline V gene lookup returns CDR1 MDHEN and CDR2 SYDVKM. CDR3 length: 14 residues. Trimming took off 3 bases at V and 8 bases at J, with 16 bases between the two ends. The CDR3 loop reads CASSFDGWYLGYTF. CDR3 DNA sequence: TGTGCCAGCAGTTTTGACGGTTGGTATCTGGGCTACACCTTC.

The J gene is TRBJ2-7, the V gene TRBV6-5, with D possibly being TRBD1 (6 bases). The CDR3 loop spans 12 amino acids. The V end was cut by 8 bases, the J end by 5 bases, with 13 bases between. Per germline, CDR1 MNHEY and CDR2 SVGAGI. The CDR3 DNA follows: TGTGCCAGCCTGGGCAGGGGCCACGAGCAGTACTTC. Translating gives CASLGRGHEQYF.

This clone appeared once. The V call is TRBV25-1, the J call TRBJ2-3; 8 bases are a match to TRBD2. CDR1 is MGHDK, CDR2 SYGVNS, per germline. V dropped 7 bases and J dropped 1; count of bases not matched to a gene: 1. This CDR3 is built from 13 residues. The CDR3 nucleotides read TGTGCCAGCACACTAGCGGGCACAGATACGCAGTATTTT. It yields the protein CASTLAGTDTQYF.

The gene calls are TRBV5-1 and TRBJ2-3; 8 positions agree with TRBD1. The germline V gene has CDR1 SGHRS and CDR2 YFSETQ. The CDR3 spans 17 residues. V lost 0 bases and J lost 0; bases outside the gene matches: 6. The CDR3 DNA is TGCGCCAGCAGCTTGGTCTCCGGGACAGGAAGCACAGATACGCAGTATTTT. It translates to CASSLVSGTGSTDTQYF. Variable domain in full (rest from reference TRBV5-1 and TRBJ2-3): KAGVTQTPRYLIKTRGQQVTLSCSPISGHRSVSWYQQTPGQGLQFLFEYFSETQRNKGNFPGRFSGRQFSNSRSEMNVSTLELGDSALYLCASSLVSGTGSTDTQYFGPGTRLTVL.

This chain links TRBV12-5 with TRBJ1-4; 9 positions match TRBD1. J gave up 5 bases and V 1 base, and 5 bases lay outside the gene matches. The CDR3 covers 16 residues. The V gene's germline CDR1 is LGHNT and CDR2 FRNRAP. This chain's CDR3 is CASGLGQGERNEKLFF. CDR3 DNA: TGTGCTAGTGGTTTGGGACAGGGGGAGCGAAATGAAAAACTGTTTTTT.

V and J are TRBV5-4 and TRBJ1-1; TRBD1 matches 10 bases. The trim removed 4 bases at V and 7 bases at J, leaving 10 bases unmatched. The V gene's germline CDR1 is SGHNT and CDR2 YYREEE (reference sequence). The CDR3 is 15 residues long. CDR3 protein: CASSASGQGPGEAFF. The CDR3 nucleotides read TGTGCCAGCAGCGCTTCGGGACAGGGGCCTGGTGAAGCTTTCTTT. The full variable domain, in which reference TRBV5-4 and TRBJ1-1 provide the parts outside the CDR3, is ETGVTQSPTHLIKTRGQQVTLRCSSQSGHNTVSWYQQALGQGPQFIFQYYREEENGRGNFPPRFSGLQFPNYSSELNVNALELDDSALYLCASSASGQGPGEAFFGQGTRLTVV.

The V call is TRBV27, the J call TRBJ2-7; a possible D gene is TRBD1 (5 bases). Between the trimmed V and J ends, which lost 5 bases and 3 bases, there was a span of 17 bases. The CDR3 consists of 15 residues. Germline CDR1 is MNHEY and CDR2 is SMNVEV (reference sequence). The CDR3 loop reads CASSNPFWGSYEQYF. Here the CDR3 DNA reads TGTGCCAGCAGTAACCCCTTCTGGGGCAGCTACGAGCAGTACTTC.

The V call is TRBV6-1, the J call TRBJ2-2; 8 bases align to TRBD1. V trimming: 6 bases; J trimming: 0 bases; junction bases outside the gene matches: 3. Germline CDR1 and CDR2: MNHNS and SASEGT. This CDR3 contains 15 residues. DNA for the CDR3: TGTGCCAGCAGCGGGGGACAGGCGAACACCGGGGAGCTGTTTTTT. It codes for CASSGGQANTGELFF.

The V and J genes are TRBV5-5 and TRBJ2-3; TRBD2 matches at 13 bases. V trimming: 4 bases; J trimming: 3 bases; junction bases outside the gene matches: 8. Germline V gives CDR1 SGHKS, CDR2 YYEKEE (reference sequence). CDR3 length: 17 residues. In DNA form, the CDR3 reads TGTGCCAGCAGCCGCGGACTAGCGGGAGTCAAGACAGATACGCAGTATTTT. Protein sequence: CASSRGLAGVKTDTQYF.